The following is a T cell receptor beta chain sequence with its context. The data were produced by immunoSEQ multiplex PCR, yet TCRdb's version contains in-frame clones alone and is incomplete. Counted here are approximately 450,000 clones, approximately 92% occurring once; the ten biggest clones make up 1% to 1.3%. With V trimmed by 8 bases and J by 5 bases, 10 bases remained unmatched. The germline V gene has CDR1 LNHDA and CDR2 SQIVND (reference sequence). The CDR3 extends over 14 amino acids. This specimen comes from a study of blood T cell repertoires in COVID-19. Study as a whole: The study drew acute and convalescent COVID-19 samples from the United States, Italy and Spain.

This sequence originates from a man aged 30 to 39 who had recovered from COVID-19. Sample: PBMCs or T cells enriched from blood (not recorded which). This chain uses TRBV19 with TRBJ2-7; 9 positions match TRBD2. The CDR3 loop is CASSAGGRAHEQYF. Written as DNA, the CDR3 is TGTGCCAGTTCCGCAGGCGGGAGGGCACACGAGCAGTACTTC. The full variable domain, rest sourced from reference TRBV19 and TRBJ2-7, is DGGITQSPKYLFRKEGQNVTLSCEQNLNHDAMYWYRQDPGQGLRLIYYSQIVNDFQKGDIAEGYSVSREKKESFPLTVTSAQKNPTAFYLCASSAGGRAHEQYFGPGTRLTVT.